This T cell receptor (beta chain) emerged from a study of response to subunit inactivated influenza vaccine. Study results and limitations: It was the authors' suggestion that each seasonal influenza vaccination recruits few new T cells.

The CDR3 is 14 amino acids. J was trimmed by 7 bases and V by 8 bases; bases with no gene match: 9. Germline CDR1 is LNHDA and CDR2 is SQIVND (reference sequence). Concerning this clonotype: As yet, its antigen is unknown.

TCRdb re-called the RT-PCR reads through MiXCR, storing one row per CDR3 protein. The top ten clones hold 2.5% to 3% of a sample with 500,000 to 700,000 distinct CDR3 sequences, around 25% of them seen once. The same sample was also studied in work on T cells expressing NK-cell markers. That paper adds: Production of TCR beta cDNA relied on 5'RACE template switching with UMIs. The sequencing cohort of eight donors included seven HCMV-seropositive individuals and one seronegative individual. In a handful of donors, dominant NKG2C+ clonotypes were roughly 1.0-8% of CD8+ T cells. Dominance of the CD3+CD56-NKG2C+ fraction by these clonotypes also held in a few donors.

The material sequenced was CD4+ T cells sorted from PBMCs, taken 12 days after vaccination. The chain employs TRBV19 and TRBJ2-2; 8 bases line up with TRBD2. This clonotype was obtained from a man aged 45-60 years who received an inactivated influenza vaccine. The CDR3 DNA reads as TGTGCCAGTTTTCGGGGGGGCCGGTACGGGGAGCTGTTTTTT. Protein: CASFRGGRYGELFF.